Each of the 3 T cell receptor beta chains below was sequenced from the same sample in a study of T cells after posttransplantation cyclophosphamide. A marrow graft followed busulfan-fludarabine conditioning, with cyclophosphamide on days +3 and +4. Profiling relied on immunoSEQ multiplex PCR, and the TCRdb table lists in-frame clones only, not all of them. In the table there are over 10,000 clones, around 2% of which are singletons. The sequences come from PBMCs, collected after allogeneic stem cell transplant with posttransplant cyclophosphamide. These TCRs come from a male patient aged 30 to 39 who received an allogeneic stem cell transplant from a related donor, was CMV-positive, and had no GVHD. A share of the T cells may be of graft donor origin.

This clone was seen only a few times. The rearrangement uses TRBV7-9 and TRBJ1-4, with TRBD1 identical over 9 bases. In germline, CDR1 is SEHNR, CDR2 FQNEAQ (reference sequence). Trimming cost V 5 bases and J 0 bases; bases outside gene matches: 10. CDR3 size: 18 residues. DNA for the CDR3: TGTGCCAGCAGCCTCCACAGGGGGCCTCTTGCAACTAATGAAAAACTGTTTTTT. It specifies CASSLHRGPLATNEKLFF.

The genes are TRBV29-1 and TRBJ2-3; the D gene is possibly TRBD1 (6 bases). The CDR3 is 14 amino acids. V was trimmed by 2 bases and J by 3 bases, leaving 12 bases between them. Germline CDR1 and CDR2: SQVTM and ANQGSEA. The CDR3 region has the DNA TGCAGCGTTGAACGGGGAAGGGGGACAGATACGCAGTATTTT. It encodes CSVERGRGTDTQYF.

This clone was detected only a few times. The chain employs TRBV7-9 and TRBJ2-4, with TRBD1 matching 7 bases. The V segment lost 2 bases and the J segment 1 base; nucleotides outside the gene matches: 5. The germline V gene has CDR1 SEHNR and CDR2 FQNEAQ (reference sequence). The CDR3 extends over 16 amino acids. DNA of the CDR3: TGTGCCAGCAGCTTATATAGGGGGCAGGCCAAAAACATTCAGTACTTC. Amino acids: CASSLYRGQAKNIQYF.